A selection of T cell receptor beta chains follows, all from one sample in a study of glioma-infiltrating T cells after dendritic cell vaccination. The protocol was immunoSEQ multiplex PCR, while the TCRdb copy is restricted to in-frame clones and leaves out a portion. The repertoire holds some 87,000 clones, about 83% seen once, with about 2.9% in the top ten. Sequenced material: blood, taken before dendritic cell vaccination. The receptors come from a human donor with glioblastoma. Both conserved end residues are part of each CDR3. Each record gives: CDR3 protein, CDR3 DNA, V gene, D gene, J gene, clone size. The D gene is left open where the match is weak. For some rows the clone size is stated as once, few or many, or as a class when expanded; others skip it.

cdr3_aa: CASSSTNRGTEAFF
cdr3_nt: TGTGCCAGTAGTTCAACCAACAGGGGGACTGAAGCTTTCTTT
v_call: TRBV19
d_call: TRBD1
j_call: TRBJ1-1
clone_size: NA

cdr3_aa: CASSLGGSPLHF
cdr3_nt: TGTGCCAGCAGTTTAGGCGGTTCACCCCTCCACTTT
v_call: TRBV27
d_call: NA
j_call: TRBJ1-6
clone_size: NA

cdr3_aa: CASSLVTGGDEKLFF
cdr3_nt: TGCGCCAGCAGCTTGGTGACAGGGGGCGATGAAAAACTGTTTTTT
v_call: TRBV5-1
d_call: TRBD1
j_call: TRBJ1-4
clone_size: NA

cdr3_aa: CASSMPGLTPYEQYF
cdr3_nt: TGCGCCAGCAGCATGCCGGGACTAACTCCCTACGAGCAGTACTTC
v_call: TRBV5-1
d_call: TRBD2
j_call: TRBJ2-7
clone_size: NA

cdr3_aa: CASSKQPGGADTQYF
cdr3_nt: TGTGCCAGCAGCAAACAACCGGGAGGGGCAGATACGCAGTATTTT
v_call: TRBV9
d_call: TRBD2
j_call: TRBJ2-3
clone_size: NA

cdr3_aa: CASSVGLASSYNEQFF
cdr3_nt: TGTGCCAGCAGTGTCGGACTAGCGAGCTCCTACAATGAGCAGTTCTTC
v_call: TRBV2
d_call: TRBD2
j_call: TRBJ2-1
clone_size: NA

cdr3_aa: CASSPQVVSYEQYF
cdr3_nt: TGTGCCAGCAGCCCACAGGTCGTGTCCTACGAGCAGTACTTC
v_call: TRBV2
d_call: NA
j_call: TRBJ2-7
clone_size: NA

cdr3_aa: CASGQGLEQYF
cdr3_nt: TGTGCCAGTGGACAGGGTCTCGAGCAGTACTTC
v_call: TRBV19
d_call: TRBD1
j_call: TRBJ2-7
clone_size: few

cdr3_aa: CASSLGRGEQYF
cdr3_nt: TGTGCCAGCAGCTTGGGCAGGGGCGAGCAGTACTTC
v_call: TRBV7-2
d_call: NA
j_call: TRBJ2-7
clone_size: NA

cdr3_aa: CAISVPQTDTQYF
cdr3_nt: TGTGCCATCAGTGTCCCACAAACAGATACGCAGTATTTT
v_call: TRBV10-3
d_call: NA
j_call: TRBJ2-3
clone_size: NA

cdr3_aa: CSVEKKDRGQYEQFF
cdr3_nt: TGCAGCGTTGAGAAAAAGGACAGGGGGCAATATGAGCAGTTCTTC
v_call: TRBV29-1
d_call: TRBD1
j_call: TRBJ2-1
clone_size: NA

cdr3_aa: CSAPGNYGYTF
cdr3_nt: TGCAGTGCTCCAGGGAACTATGGCTACACCTTC
v_call: TRBV20-1
d_call: NA
j_call: TRBJ1-2
clone_size: NA

cdr3_aa: CASSLGLAGPTDTQYF
cdr3_nt: TGCGCCAGCAGCCTCGGACTAGCGGGACCCACAGATACGCAGTATTTT
v_call: TRBV5-1
d_call: TRBD2
j_call: TRBJ2-3
clone_size: NA

cdr3_aa: CASSPHGRANTEAFF
cdr3_nt: TGTGCCAGCAGCCCCCACGGCAGGGCGAACACTGAAGCTTTCTTT
v_call: TRBV7-9
d_call: NA
j_call: TRBJ1-1
clone_size: once

cdr3_aa: CASSQGSGLAGIIQETQYF
cdr3_nt: TGTGCCAGCAGCCAAGGAAGCGGACTAGCGGGGATAATACAAGAGACCCAGTACTTC
v_call: TRBV4-2
d_call: TRBD2
j_call: TRBJ2-5
clone_size: NA

cdr3_aa: CASSRGQVNTGELFF
cdr3_nt: TGTGCCAGCAGCCGGGGACAGGTGAACACCGGGGAGCTGTTTTTT
v_call: TRBV9
d_call: TRBD1
j_call: TRBJ2-2
clone_size: NA

cdr3_aa: CACHSRGEDLAFF
cdr3_nt: TGTGCCTGCCATTCGCGGGGAGAGGATCTAGCTTTCTTT
v_call: TRBV6-5
d_call: NA
j_call: TRBJ1-1
clone_size: NA

cdr3_aa: CASSVLAGSTDTQYF
cdr3_nt: TGTGCCAGCAGTGTACTAGCGGGGAGCACAGATACGCAGTATTTT
v_call: TRBV6-1
d_call: TRBD2
j_call: TRBJ2-3
clone_size: few

cdr3_aa: CASRTGLPETQYF
cdr3_nt: TGTGCCAGCAGAACAGGGCTCCCAGAGACCCAGTACTTC
v_call: TRBV6-1
d_call: NA
j_call: TRBJ2-5
clone_size: NA

cdr3_aa: CSAQTQHF
cdr3_nt: TGCAGCGCTCAGACCCAGCATTTT
v_call: TRBV29-1
d_call: NA
j_call: TRBJ1-5
clone_size: NA